This is a list of T cell receptor beta chains from one sample in a study of T cell changes during pregnancy in multiple sclerosis. Libraries were prepared by immunoSEQ multiplex PCR; TCRdb keeps only in-frame clonotypes and omits some of them. This sample has about 80,000 clones, with just over 90% found just once. Sample: peripheral blood, taken before pregnancy. The receptors were sampled from a female donor with multiple sclerosis, enrolled in a pregnancy study. The CDR3 runs from the conserved cysteine through the conserved F or W. A D gene is named only where the DNA matches it firmly. Expanded clones are given a class, and other clones once, few, many or no size at all.

clone size | J gene | D gene | V gene | CDR3 protein | CDR3 DNA
. | TRBJ2-1 | TRBD2 | TRBV18 | CASSPKMGLAGGRDEQFF | TGTGCCAGCTCACCAAAGATGGGGCTAGCGGGAGGGCGAGATGAGCAGTTCTTC
many | TRBJ2-7 | TRBD1 | TRBV6-1 | CASGQGDEQYF | TGTGCCAGCGGACAGGGAGACGAGCAGTACTTC
few | TRBJ2-7 | . | TRBV7-8 | CASSDSYEQYF | TGTGCCAGCAGCGACAGCTACGAGCAGTACTTC
few | TRBJ1-1 | . | TRBV19 | CASSIGGSEAFF | TGTGCCAGTAGTATAGGCGGCTCTGAAGCTTTCTTT
. | TRBJ2-7 | TRBD2 | TRBV10-3 | CAISESGGGTYEQYF | TGTGCCATCAGTGAGTCTGGGGGAGGGACCTACGAGCAGTACTTC
. | TRBJ2-7 | TRBD1 | TRBV9 | CASGTGTGYEQYF | TGTGCCAGCGGGACCGGGACAGGGTACGAGCAGTACTTC
. | TRBJ2-5 | . | TRBV5-4 | CASSLTGLLQETQYF | TGTGCCAGCAGCCTCACGGGACTTCTCCAAGAGACCCAGTACTTC
. | TRBJ2-5 | TRBD1 | TRBV5-1 | CASSPGQGRQETQYF | TGCGCCAGCAGCCCCGGACAGGGTAGACAAGAGACCCAGTACTTC
. | TRBJ2-7 | TRBD2 | TRBV7-3 | CASSLDLAGGEQYF | TGTGCCAGCAGCTTGGATCTAGCGGGAGGGGAGCAGTACTTC
. | TRBJ1-1 | . | TRBV10-1 | CASSICQLNTEAFF | TGCGCCAGCAGTATTTGCCAGTTGAACACTGAAGCTTTCTTT
. | TRBJ2-1 | . | TRBV7-8 | CASRERRTDYNEQFF | TGTGCCAGCAGGGAGAGAAGGACAGACTACAATGAGCAGTTCTTC
. | TRBJ2-1 | TRBD2 | TRBV2 | CASSEETSGDNEQFF | TGTGCCAGCAGTGAGGAGACTAGCGGTGACAATGAGCAGTTCTTC
. | TRBJ2-7 | . | TRBV7-2 | CASKQGFIDEQYF | TGTGCCAGCAAGCAGGGTTTTATCGACGAGCAGTACTTC
once | TRBJ1-5 | . | TRBV5-6 | CASSPRGTSNQPQHF | TGTGCCAGCAGCCCACGGGGGACGAGCAATCAGCCCCAGCATTTT
. | TRBJ2-3 | . | TRBV7-9 | CASSPERGTDTQYF | TGTGCCAGCAGCCCGGAAAGGGGGACAGATACGCAGTATTTT
. | TRBJ1-5 | TRBD1 | TRBV6-1 | CASGDTGVNQPQHF | TGTGCCAGTGGAGACACAGGGGTCAATCAGCCCCAGCATTTT
. | TRBJ1-4 | TRBD1 | TRBV5-6 | CASSLAGRGRTNEKLFF | TGTGCCAGCAGCTTGGCGGGCAGGGGGAGGACTAATGAAAAACTGTTTTTT
once | TRBJ1-5 | . | TRBV19 | CASSLGGEQPQHF | TGTGCCAGTAGCTTAGGAGGGGAACAGCCCCAGCATTTT
. | TRBJ2-4 | TRBD1 | TRBV5-6 | CASSAARDSIHF | TGTGCCAGCAGCGCGGCGAGGGACAGTATTCACTTC
once | TRBJ2-3 | TRBD1 | TRBV29-1 | CSVLQGANTDTQYF | TGCAGCGTGTTACAGGGGGCCAACACAGATACGCAGTATTTT
. | TRBJ1-1 | . | TRBV6-6 | CASELKQGTEAFF | TGTGCCAGCGAATTAAAACAGGGAACTGAAGCTTTCTTT
. | TRBJ2-2 | . | TRBV5-4 | CASSPGETGELFF | TGTGCCAGCAGCCCGGGGGAAACCGGGGAGCTGTTTTTT
. | TRBJ2-3 | . | TRBV9 | CASSVEVAMADTQYF | TGTGCCAGCAGCGTCGAGGTAGCGATGGCAGATACGCAGTATTTT
. | TRBJ1-4 | . | TRBV28 | CASSLFSPTDRFNEKLFF | TGTGCCAGCAGTTTATTTTCCCCCACAGACAGGTTCAATGAAAAACTGTTTTTT
. | TRBJ2-3 | . | TRBV18 | CASSPPGQSTDTQYF | TGTGCCAGCTCACCACCTGGACAAAGCACAGATACGCAGTATTTT
. | TRBJ2-3 | . | TRBV21-1 | CASSTGQRTTDTQYF | TGTGCCAGCAGCACGGGACAGCGAACCACAGATACGCAGTATTTT
. | TRBJ2-2 | . | TRBV29-1 | CSVVQGKNTGELFF | TGCAGCGTTGTGCAGGGGAAGAACACCGGGGAGCTGTTTTTT
. | TRBJ2-7 | . | TRBV29-1 | CSVERGNYEQYF | TGCAGCGTTGAACGAGGGAACTACGAGCAGTACTTC
. | TRBJ2-7 | TRBD2 | TRBV7-9 | CASSFLAGDYYEQYF | TGTGCCAGCAGCTTTCTAGCGGGAGATTACTACGAGCAGTACTTC
. | TRBJ2-3 | TRBD2 | TRBV6-4 | CASSDSTLADTDTQYF | TGTGCCAGCAGTGACTCAACCCTAGCGGACACAGATACGCAGTATTTT
many | TRBJ1-1 | TRBD1 | TRBV6-4 | CASSPGTETEAFF | TGTGCCAGCAGCCCCGGGACAGAGACTGAAGCTTTCTTT
once | TRBJ2-5 | TRBD1 | TRBV25-1 | CASTPGQGAAETQYF | TGTGCCAGCACGCCGGGACAGGGGGCTGCAGAGACCCAGTACTTC
. | TRBJ2-7 | TRBD2 | TRBV5-6 | CASSPWLLAGGDEQYF | TGTGCCAGCAGCCCATGGCTACTAGCGGGAGGGGACGAGCAGTACTTC
. | TRBJ2-7 | . | TRBV19 | CASSGGLHYEQYF | TGTGCCAGTAGTGGGGGACTTCACTACGAGCAGTACTTC
. | TRBJ1-1 | . | TRBV5-1 | CASSLAIDTEAFF | TGCGCCAGCAGCTTGGCCATTGACACTGAAGCTTTCTTT
. | TRBJ1-2 | TRBD1 | TRBV27 | CASSSGTANYGYTF | TGTGCCAGCAGTTCGGGGACAGCTAACTATGGCTACACCTTC
once | TRBJ2-1 | . | TRBV10-3 | CAISEPFGERDEQFF | TGTGCCATCAGTGAGCCTTTCGGTGAGAGGGATGAGCAGTTCTTC
once | TRBJ2-1 | TRBD2 | TRBV29-1 | CSVEGWEGSYNEQFF | TGCAGCGTTGAAGGGTGGGAGGGCTCCTACAATGAGCAGTTCTTC
. | TRBJ2-1 | TRBD2 | TRBV4-2 | CASSQIAGEQFF | TGTGCCAGCAGCCAAATAGCGGGTGAGCAGTTCTTC
. | TRBJ2-7 | . | TRBV27 | CASGRGDEQYF | TGTGCCAGCGGGAGGGGGGACGAGCAGTACTTC
. | TRBJ2-7 | . | TRBV28 | CASSLRGRAISYEQYF | TGTGCCAGCAGCCTGAGAGGCAGGGCGATCTCCTACGAGCAGTACTTC
. | TRBJ2-7 | TRBD1 | TRBV5-4 | CASRDRVSSYEQYF | TGTGCCAGCAGGGACAGGGTATCCTCCTACGAGCAGTACTTC